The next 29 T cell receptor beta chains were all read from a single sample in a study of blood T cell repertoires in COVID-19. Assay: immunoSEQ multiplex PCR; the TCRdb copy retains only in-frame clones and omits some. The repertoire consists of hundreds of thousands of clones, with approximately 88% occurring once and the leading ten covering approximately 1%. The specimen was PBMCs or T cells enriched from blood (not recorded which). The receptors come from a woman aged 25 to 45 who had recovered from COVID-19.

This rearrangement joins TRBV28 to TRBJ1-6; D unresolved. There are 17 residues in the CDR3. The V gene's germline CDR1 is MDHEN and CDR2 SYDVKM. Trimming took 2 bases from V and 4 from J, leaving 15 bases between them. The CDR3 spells CASSLMGVLDYNSPLHF. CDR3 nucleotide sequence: TGTGCCAGCAGTTTAATGGGCGTTTTAGATTATAATTCACCCCTCCACTTT.

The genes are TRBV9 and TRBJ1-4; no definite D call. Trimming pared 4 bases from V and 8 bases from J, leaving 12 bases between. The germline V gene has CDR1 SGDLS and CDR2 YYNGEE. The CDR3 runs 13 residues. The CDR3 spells CASSRSYGEKLFF. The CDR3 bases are TGTGCCAGCAGCCGTTCTTACGGGGAAAAACTGTTTTTT. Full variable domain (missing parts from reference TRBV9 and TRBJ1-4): DSGVTQTPKHLITATGQRVTLRCSPRSGDLSVYWYQQSLDQGLQFLIQYYNGEERAKGNILERFSAQQFPDLHSELNLSSLELGDSALYFCASSRSYGEKLFFGSGTQLSVL.

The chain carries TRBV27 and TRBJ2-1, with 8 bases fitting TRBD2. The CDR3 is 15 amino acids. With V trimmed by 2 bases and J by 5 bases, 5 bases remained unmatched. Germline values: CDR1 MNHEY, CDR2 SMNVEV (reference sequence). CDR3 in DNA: TGTGCCAGCAGTTTACTTCTAGCGGGCGACAATGAGCAGTTCTTC. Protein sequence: CASSLLLAGDNEQFF.

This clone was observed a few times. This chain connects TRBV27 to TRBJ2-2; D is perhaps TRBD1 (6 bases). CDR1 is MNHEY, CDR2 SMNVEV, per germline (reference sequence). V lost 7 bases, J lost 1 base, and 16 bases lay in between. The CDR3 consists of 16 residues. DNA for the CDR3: TGTGCCAGCATGCCCACGGGACACGGGAACACCGGGGAGCTGTTTTTT. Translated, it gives CASMPTGHGNTGELFF.

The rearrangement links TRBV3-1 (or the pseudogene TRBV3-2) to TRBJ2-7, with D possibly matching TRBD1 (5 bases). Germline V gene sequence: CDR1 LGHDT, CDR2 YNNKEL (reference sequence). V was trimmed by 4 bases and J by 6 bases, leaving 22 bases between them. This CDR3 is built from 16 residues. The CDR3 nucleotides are TGTGCCAGCAGCCTCCTGAACGCTGGGGCGTTCCGCGAGCAGTACTTC. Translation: CASSLLNAGAFREQYF.

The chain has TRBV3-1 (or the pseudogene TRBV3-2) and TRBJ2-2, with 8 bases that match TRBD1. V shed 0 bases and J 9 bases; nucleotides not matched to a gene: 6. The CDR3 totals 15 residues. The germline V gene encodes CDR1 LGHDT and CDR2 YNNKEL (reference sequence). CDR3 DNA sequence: TGTGCCAGCAGCCAAGAAGGACAGGGTGACCGGGAGCTGTTTTTT. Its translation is CASSQEGQGDRELFF.

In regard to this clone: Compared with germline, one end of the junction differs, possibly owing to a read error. The CDR3 protein is CASSLDRGRTGGYTF. CDR3 nucleotides: TGTGCCAGCAGTTTGGACAGGGGGCGAACGGGAGGCTACACCTTC. J is TRBJ1-2 and V is TRBV5-5; TRBD1 matches at 11 bases. This CDR3 contains 15 residues. Germline values: CDR1 SGHKS, CDR2 YYEKEE (reference sequence). The full variable domain, with the rest looked up from reference TRBV5-5 and TRBJ1-2, is DAGVTQSPTHLIKTRGQQVTLRCSPISGHKSVSWYQQVLGQGPQFIFQYYEKEERGRGNFPDRFSARQFPNYSSELNVNALLLGDSALYLCASSLDRGRTGGYTFGSGTRLTVV.

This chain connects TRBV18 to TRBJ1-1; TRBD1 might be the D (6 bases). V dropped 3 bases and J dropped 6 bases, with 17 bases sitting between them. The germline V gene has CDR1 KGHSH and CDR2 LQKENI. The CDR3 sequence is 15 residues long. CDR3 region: CASSPFQDSTPEAFF. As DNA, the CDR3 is TGTGCCAGCTCACCGTTTCAGGACAGTACCCCTGAAGCTTTCTTT.

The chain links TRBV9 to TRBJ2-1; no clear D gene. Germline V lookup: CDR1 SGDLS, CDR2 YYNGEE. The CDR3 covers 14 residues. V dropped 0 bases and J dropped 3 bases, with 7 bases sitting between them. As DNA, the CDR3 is TGTGCCAGCAGCGTAGGTCGTTTCTACAATGAGCAGTTCTTC. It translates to CASSVGRFYNEQFF. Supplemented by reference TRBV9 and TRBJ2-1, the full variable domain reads DSGVTQTPKHLITATGQRVTLRCSPRSGDLSVYWYQQSLDQGLQFLIQYYNGEERAKGNILERFSAQQFPDLHSELNLSSLELGDSALYFCASSVGRFYNEQFFGPGTRLTVL.

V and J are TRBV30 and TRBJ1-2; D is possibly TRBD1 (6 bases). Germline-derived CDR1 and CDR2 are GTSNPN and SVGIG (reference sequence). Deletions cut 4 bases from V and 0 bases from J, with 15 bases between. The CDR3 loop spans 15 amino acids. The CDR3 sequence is CAWMIQGPTNYGYTF. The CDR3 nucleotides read TGTGCCTGGATGATACAGGGACCCACTAACTATGGCTACACCTTC.

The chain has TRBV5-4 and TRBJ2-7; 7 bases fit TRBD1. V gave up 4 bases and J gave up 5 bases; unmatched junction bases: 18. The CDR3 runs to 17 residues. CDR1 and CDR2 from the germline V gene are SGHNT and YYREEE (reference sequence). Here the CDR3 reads CASSIYRGLSPEDEQYF. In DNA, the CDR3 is TGTGCCAGCAGCATCTACAGGGGCCTATCGCCAGAGGACGAGCAGTACTTC.

CDR3 sequence (DNA): TGTGCCAGCGTGCTTCGGGGGGTTGGCCAAGAGACCCAGTACTTC. This translates into CASVLRGVGQETQYF. The chain couples TRBV5-5 to TRBJ2-5; 7 bases fit TRBD2. Germline CDR1 SGHKS, CDR2 YYEKEE (reference sequence). The V segment lost 7 bases and the J segment 1 base; nucleotides outside the gene matches: 10. The CDR3 length is 15 residues.

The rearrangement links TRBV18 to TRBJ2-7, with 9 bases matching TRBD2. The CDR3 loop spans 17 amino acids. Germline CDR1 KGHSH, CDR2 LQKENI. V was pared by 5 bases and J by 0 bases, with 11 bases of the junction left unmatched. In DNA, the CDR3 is TGTGCCAGCTCATACTCAGCGGGGGGCCGGAGCTCCTACGAGCAGTACTTC. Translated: CASSYSAGGRSSYEQYF.

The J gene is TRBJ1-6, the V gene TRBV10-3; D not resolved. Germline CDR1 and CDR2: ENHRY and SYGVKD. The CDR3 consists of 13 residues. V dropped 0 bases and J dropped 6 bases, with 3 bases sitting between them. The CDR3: CAISESINSPLHF. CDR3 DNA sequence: TGTGCCATCAGTGAGTCTATTAATTCACCCCTCCACTTT.

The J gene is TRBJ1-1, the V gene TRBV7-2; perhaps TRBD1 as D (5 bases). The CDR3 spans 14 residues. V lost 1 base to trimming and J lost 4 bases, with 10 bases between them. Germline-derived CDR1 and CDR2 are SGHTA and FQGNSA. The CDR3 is CASSLGFGGTEAFF. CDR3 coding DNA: TGTGCCAGCAGCTTAGGGTTCGGGGGCACTGAAGCTTTCTTT.

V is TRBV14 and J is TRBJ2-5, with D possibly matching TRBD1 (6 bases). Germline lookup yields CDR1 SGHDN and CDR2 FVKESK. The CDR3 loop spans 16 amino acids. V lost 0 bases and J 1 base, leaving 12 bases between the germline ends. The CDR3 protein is CASSQEPHRAQETQYF. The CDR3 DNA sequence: TGTGCCAGCAGCCAAGAACCCCACAGGGCCCAAGAGACCCAGTACTTC. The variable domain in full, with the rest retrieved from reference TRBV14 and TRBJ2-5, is EAGVTQFPSHSVIEKGQTVTLRCDPISGHDNLYWYRRVMGKEIKFLLHFVKESKQDESGMPNNRFLAERTGGTYSTLKVQPAELEDSGVYFCASSQEPHRAQETQYFGPGTRLLVL.

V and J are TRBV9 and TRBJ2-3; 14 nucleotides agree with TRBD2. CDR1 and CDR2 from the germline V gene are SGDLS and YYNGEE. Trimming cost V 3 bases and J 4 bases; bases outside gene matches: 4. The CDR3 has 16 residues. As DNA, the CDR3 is TGTGCCAGCAGCGGACTAGCGGGGGGGCAAGCAGATACGCAGTATTTT. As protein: CASSGLAGGQADTQYF.

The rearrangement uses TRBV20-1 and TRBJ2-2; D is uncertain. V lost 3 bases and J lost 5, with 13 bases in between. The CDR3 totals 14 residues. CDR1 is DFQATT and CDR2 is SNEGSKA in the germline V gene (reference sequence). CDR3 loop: CSASPTRQTGELFF. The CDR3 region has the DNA TGCAGTGCTAGTCCCACACGCCAAACCGGGGAGCTGTTTTTT.

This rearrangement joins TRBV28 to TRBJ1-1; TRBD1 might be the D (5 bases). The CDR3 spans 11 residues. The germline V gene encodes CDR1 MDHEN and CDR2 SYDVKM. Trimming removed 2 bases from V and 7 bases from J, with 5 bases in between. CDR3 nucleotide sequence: TGTGCCAGCAGTTTAAGGGGTGAAGCTTTCTTT. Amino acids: CASSLRGEAFF.

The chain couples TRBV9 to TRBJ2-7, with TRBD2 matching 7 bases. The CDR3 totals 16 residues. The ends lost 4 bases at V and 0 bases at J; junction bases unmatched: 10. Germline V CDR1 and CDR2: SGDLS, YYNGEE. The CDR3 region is CASSQTGGGYSYEQYF. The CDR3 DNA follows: TGTGCCAGCAGCCAGACGGGCGGGGGATACTCCTACGAGCAGTACTTC.

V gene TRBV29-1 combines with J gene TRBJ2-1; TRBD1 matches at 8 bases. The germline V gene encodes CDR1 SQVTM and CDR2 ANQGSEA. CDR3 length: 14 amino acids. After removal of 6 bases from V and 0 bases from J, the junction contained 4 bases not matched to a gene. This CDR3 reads CSVTGESSYNEQFF. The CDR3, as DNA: TGCAGCGTGACAGGGGAGAGCTCCTACAATGAGCAGTTCTTC.

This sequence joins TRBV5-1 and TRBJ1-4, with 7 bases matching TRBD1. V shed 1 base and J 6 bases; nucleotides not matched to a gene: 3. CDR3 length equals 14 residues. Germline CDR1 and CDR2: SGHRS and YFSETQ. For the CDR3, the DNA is TGCGCCAGCAGCTTGAGTCAGGGGGATGAAAAACTGTTTTTT. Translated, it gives CASSLSQGDEKLFF.

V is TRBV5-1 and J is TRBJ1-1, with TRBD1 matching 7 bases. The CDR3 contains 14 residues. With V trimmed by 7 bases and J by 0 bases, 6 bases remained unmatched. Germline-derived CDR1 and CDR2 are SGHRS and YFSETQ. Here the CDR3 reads CASHVRGLNTEAFF. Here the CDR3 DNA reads TGCGCCAGCCACGTGAGGGGGCTGAACACTGAAGCTTTCTTT.

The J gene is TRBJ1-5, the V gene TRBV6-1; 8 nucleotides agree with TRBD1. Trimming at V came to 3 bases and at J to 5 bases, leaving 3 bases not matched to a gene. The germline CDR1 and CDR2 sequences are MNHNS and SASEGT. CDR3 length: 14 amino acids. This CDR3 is CASSERTGHQPQHF. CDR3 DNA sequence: TGTGCCAGCAGTGAGAGGACAGGGCATCAGCCCCAGCATTTT.

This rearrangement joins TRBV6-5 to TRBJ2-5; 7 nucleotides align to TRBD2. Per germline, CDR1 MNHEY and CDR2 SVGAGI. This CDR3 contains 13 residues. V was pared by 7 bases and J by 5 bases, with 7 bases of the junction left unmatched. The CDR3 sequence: CASKSGVQETQYF. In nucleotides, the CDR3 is TGTGCCAGCAAGAGCGGGGTGCAGGAGACCCAGTACTTC.

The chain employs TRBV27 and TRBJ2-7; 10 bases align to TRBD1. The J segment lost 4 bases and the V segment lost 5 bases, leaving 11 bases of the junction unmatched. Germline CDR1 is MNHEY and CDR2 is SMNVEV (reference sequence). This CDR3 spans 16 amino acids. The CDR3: CASSTRTGGGRYEQYF. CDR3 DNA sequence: TGTGCCAGCAGTACCCGGACAGGGGGGGGGAGATACGAGCAGTACTTC.

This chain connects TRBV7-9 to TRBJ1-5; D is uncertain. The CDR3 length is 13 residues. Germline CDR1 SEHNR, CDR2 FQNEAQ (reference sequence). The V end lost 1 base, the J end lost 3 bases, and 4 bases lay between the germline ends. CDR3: CASSLGLNQPQHF. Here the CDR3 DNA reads TGTGCCAGCAGCTTAGGGCTCAATCAGCCCCAGCATTTT.

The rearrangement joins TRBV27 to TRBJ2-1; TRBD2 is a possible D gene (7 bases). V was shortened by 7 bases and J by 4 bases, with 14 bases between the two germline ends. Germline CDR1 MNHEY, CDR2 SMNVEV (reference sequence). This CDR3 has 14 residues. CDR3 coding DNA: TGTGCCAGCACCCCCGGGGGGCTGTACAATGAGCAGTTCTTC. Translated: CASTPGGLYNEQFF.

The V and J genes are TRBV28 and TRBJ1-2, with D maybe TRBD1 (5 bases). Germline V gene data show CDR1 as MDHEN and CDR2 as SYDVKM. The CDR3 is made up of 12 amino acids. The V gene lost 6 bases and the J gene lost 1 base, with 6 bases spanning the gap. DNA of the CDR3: TGTGCCAGCAGCCAGGGTAACTATGGCTACACCTTC. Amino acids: CASSQGNYGYTF.